This entry is about one T cell receptor beta chain. The CDR3 is made up of 18 amino acids. Germline values: CDR1 SGHRS, CDR2 YFSETQ. The trim removed 2 bases at V and 8 bases at J, leaving 17 bases unmatched. The sample is drawn from a study of shared T cell receptors in the human thymus. This table comes from immunoSEQ multiplex PCR, and its TCRdb copy is limited to in-frame clones, with some not included. The sample has roughly 550,000 clones; approximately 80% are singletons. These sequences were also reported in another study, on human thymus T cells. From that study: It was from resections taken during corrective heart surgery that the thymus tissue came. Biased V and J segment usage appeared in thymus and peripheral blood. Thymic repertoires overlap heavily among unrelated individuals, related research has reported.

Sequencing used thymocytes. The clonotype originates from a boy under three years old with a congenital heart defect. The V gene is TRBV5-1, the J gene TRBJ1-2, with 11 nucleotides matching TRBD1. CDR3 bases: TGCGCCAGCAGCTTAGCCGGACAGGGGGCTGCGGGCTCTCGCGGCTACACCTTC. Its protein is CASSLAGQGAAGSRGYTF.